This T cell receptor (beta chain) was sequenced in a study of identical twins. CDR3 size: 12 residues. Germline lookup yields CDR1 SGHDT and CDR2 YYEEEE. With 5 bases removed from V and 8 bases from J, the gap between germline ends came to 12 bases. In its sample, this clonotype was seen a few times. Its antigen is currently unknown. Points from the study as a whole: Modeled out-of-frame TCR alpha sharing in monozygotic twins fell below observed levels.

TCRdb re-analysed the 5' RACE reads in MiXCR, keeping a single row per CDR3 protein. The table shows over 200,000 distinct CDR3 sequences, with 5% to 7% occurring only once. These same records also appear under a second study, on T cells expressing NK-cell markers. Turning to that study: Seven of the eight sequenced donors were HCMV-seropositive; one was seronegative. NKG2C+ dominant clonotypes from 5 to 7 donors made up roughly 1.0-8% of CD8+ T cells.

The sample taken for sequencing was CD8+ T cells sorted from blood. The rearrangement links TRBV5-6 to TRBJ2-3; D unresolved. The source is a woman between 18 and 30 years old in good health. The CDR3 here is CASSDFHGTQYF. Here the CDR3 DNA reads TGTGCCAGCAGTGACTTCCACGGTACGCAGTATTTT.